The 24 T cell receptor beta chains listed next were all sequenced from one sample in a study of early T cells in non-severe SARS-CoV-2 infection. TCRdb independently ran MiXCR on the 5' RACE reads; one entry per CDR3 protein. The table lists roughly 90,000 distinct CDR3 sequences, 12% to 15% of them singletons. The sequencing sample was made of whole blood. These TCRs come from an adult who was a healthcare worker with PCR-confirmed SARS-CoV-2 infection or an uninfected control (not recorded which).

This clonotype was recorded once. V gene TRBV5-5 combines with J gene TRBJ1-6, with TRBD1 as a possible D gene (6 bases). The ends were cut back, 1 base at V and 6 bases at J, with 17 bases in the middle. The germline CDR1 and CDR2 sequences are SGHKS and YYEKEE (reference sequence). The CDR3 has 17 residues. In DNA, the CDR3 is TGTGCCAGCAGCTTGACCCTCACAGGGATAAGTAATTCACCCCTCCACTTT. Protein sequence: CASSLTLTGISNSPLHF.

The V call is TRBV7-6, the J call TRBJ2-1; D may be TRBD2 (5 bases). This CDR3 has 14 residues. The V end lost 5 bases, the J end lost 4 bases, and 12 bases lay between the germline ends. Germline V lookup: CDR1 SGHVS, CDR2 FNYEAQ. The CDR3 loop reads CASSPSRGYNEQFF. The CDR3 DNA reads TGTGCCAGCAGCCCCTCCCGGGGATACAATGAGCAGTTCTTC.

The chain links TRBV6-5 to TRBJ1-1; D not resolved. Trimming shortened V by 0 bases and J by 5 bases, and 4 bases separated the two germline ends. The CDR3 is 12 residues long. Germline CDR1 and CDR2: MNHEY and SVGAGI. CDR3 protein: CASSYSATEAFF. The DNA of the CDR3 is TGTGCCAGCAGTTACTCTGCGACTGAAGCTTTCTTT.

Only a few counts were recorded for this clonotype. This rearrangement joins TRBV12-3 or TRBV12-4 to TRBJ1-6; the match to TRBD1 covers 8 bases. The CDR3 is made up of 13 amino acids. V lost 3 bases, J lost 15 bases, and 7 bases stayed unmatched. In nucleotides, the CDR3 is TGTGCCAGCAGTTTGGACAGGGCTAAACTCCTCCACTTT. Its translation is CASSLDRAKLLHF.

The rearrangement uses TRBV7-6 and TRBJ2-7; D might be TRBD1 or TRBD2, each matching 5 bases. This CDR3 is built from 13 residues. V was cut by 4 bases and J by 2 bases, with 9 bases left in between. Germline CDR1 and CDR2: SGHVS and FNYEAQ. CDR3 region: CASSWDGTYEQYF. As DNA, the CDR3 is TGTGCCAGCAGCTGGGACGGGACCTACGAGCAGTACTTC.

This clonotype was recorded a few times. The chain combines TRBV7-2 with TRBJ1-1, with D possibly matching TRBD1 (6 bases). The V and J ends lost 2 bases and 8 bases respectively, with 12 bases between them. CDR3 size: 13 residues. Germline CDR1 reads SGHTA; CDR2 reads FQGNSA. CDR3 sequence: CASSLNRQGEAFF. CDR3 in DNA: TGTGCCAGCAGCTTAAATAGGCAGGGGGAAGCTTTCTTT.

The sample holds many counts of this clonotype. The chain uses TRBV5-8 and TRBJ2-7; D gene uncertain. V gave up 0 bases and J gave up 1 base, with 8 bases separating them. The CDR3 covers 14 residues. The V gene's germline CDR1 is SGHTS and CDR2 YDEGEE. In nucleotides, the CDR3 is TGTGCCAGCAGCTTGGCCGACACTTCCTACGAGCAGTACTTC. This codes for CASSLADTSYEQYF. The full variable domain, rest sourced from reference TRBV5-8 and TRBJ2-7, is EAGVTQSPTHLIKTRGQQATLRCSPISGHTSVYWYQQALGLGLQFLLWYDEGEERNRGNFPPRFSGRQFPNYSSELNVNALELEDSALYLCASSLADTSYEQYFGPGTRLTVT.

In this sample, this clonotype turned up many times. The rearrangement joins TRBV12-3 or TRBV12-4 to TRBJ1-5; D uncertain. Trimming shortened V by 3 bases and J by 7 bases, and 16 bases separated the two germline ends. The CDR3 covers 15 residues. CDR3 region: CASSFGRWIKQPQHF. DNA for the CDR3: TGTGCCAGCAGTTTCGGGCGGTGGATAAAGCAGCCCCAGCATTTT.

This chain uses TRBV20-1 with TRBJ1-2; no firm D call. V lost 5 bases to trimming and J lost 5 bases, with 12 bases between them. Germline values: CDR1 DFQATT, CDR2 SNEGSKA (reference sequence). This CDR3 contains 12 residues. DNA of the CDR3: TGCAGTGCTCCGGACGGCCTATATGGCTACACCTTC. Translating gives CSAPDGLYGYTF.

The chain has TRBV24-1 and TRBJ1-1; D not certain. This CDR3 spans 13 amino acids. V was clipped by 6 bases and J by 4 bases, with 11 bases between them. Germline V gives CDR1 KGHDR, CDR2 SFDVKD. The chain's CDR3 is CATSSTGGTEAFF. For the CDR3, the DNA is TGTGCCACCAGTTCTACGGGAGGCACTGAAGCTTTCTTT.

The chain joins TRBV7-2 to TRBJ2-1, with D unclear. Germline loops: CDR1 SGHTA, CDR2 FQGNSA. The CDR3 is made up of 13 amino acids. V was pared by 0 bases and J by 5 bases, with 5 bases between. CDR3 sequence (DNA): TGTGCCAGCAGCTTAGCGCCCAACAATGAGCAGTTCTTC. As protein: CASSLAPNNEQFF.

This sequence joins TRBV30 and TRBJ1-5; the D gene is possibly TRBD1 (5 bases). The CDR3 has 12 residues. The ends were cut back, 6 bases at V and 5 bases at J, with 11 bases in the middle. Looked up from germline, CDR1 is GTSNPN and CDR2 is SVGIG (reference sequence). In nucleotides, the CDR3 is TGTGCCTGCTCAGGGAGGCATCAGCCCCAGCATTTT. Translation gives CACSGRHQPQHF.

The gene calls are TRBV11-2 and TRBJ2-2, with 8 bases aligning to TRBD1. There are 16 residues in the CDR3. Germline trimming cut 5 bases from V and 1 base from J; bases unmatched to any gene: 6. Germline V CDR1 and CDR2: SGHAT, FQNNGV. The CDR3 protein is CASSRRTGWNTGELFF. In DNA form, the CDR3 reads TGTGCCAGCAGCCGCCGGACAGGGTGGAACACCGGGGAGCTGTTTTTT.

This clonotype was seen a handful of times. The chain has TRBV28 and TRBJ1-6; D might be TRBD1 (5 bases). The V end was cut by 10 bases, the J end by 5 bases, with 18 bases between. The CDR3 totals 15 residues. CDR1 MDHEN and CDR2 SYDVKM come from the germline V gene. The DNA of the CDR3 is TGTGCCATCCAACCCCTCGGGGGGAATAATTCACCCCTCCACTTT. Translating gives CAIQPLGGNNSPLHF.

The chain recombines TRBV6-6 with TRBJ1-1; D might be TRBD1 (5 bases). The germline V gene encodes CDR1 MNHNY and CDR2 SVGAGI (reference sequence). Trimming took 0 bases from V and 6 from J, leaving 11 bases between them. The CDR3 consists of 14 residues. CDR3 coding DNA: TGTGCCAGCAGTTACTCGAGGAACAGGCCTGAAGCTTTCTTT. This translates into CASSYSRNRPEAFF.

The V call is TRBV7-6, the J call TRBJ2-2; D is uncertain. The CDR3 spans 12 residues. Trimming pared 6 bases from V and 5 bases from J, leaving 7 bases between. Germline V gene sequence: CDR1 SGHVS, CDR2 FNYEAQ. CDR3 amino acids: CASSTPTGELFF. In DNA form, the CDR3 reads TGTGCCAGCAGTACCCCGACCGGGGAGCTGTTTTTT.

V usage is TRBV6-2 or TRBV6-3 and J usage is TRBJ2-3, with TRBD2 matching 8 bases. This CDR3 is built from 14 residues. Trimming at V came to 2 bases and at J to 3 bases, leaving 1 base not matched to a gene. CDR1 is MNHEY and CDR2 is SVGEGT in the germline V gene. CDR3 region: CASSYERGTDTQYF. The CDR3 DNA reads TGTGCCAGCAGTTACGAGCGGGGGACAGATACGCAGTATTTT.

This clonotype turned up a few times. The genes are TRBV7-2 and TRBJ2-3; 8 bases are shared with TRBD2. The CDR3 has 18 amino acids. The V gene end was trimmed by 0 bases and the J gene end by 4 bases; junction bases not matched to a gene: 12. Germline V gene lookup returns CDR1 SGHTA and CDR2 FQGNSA. This chain's CDR3 is CASSLARLAGPSADTQYF. CDR3 DNA: TGTGCCAGCAGCTTAGCGCGGCTAGCGGGCCCTTCGGCAGATACGCAGTATTTT. Variable domain in full (rest from reference TRBV7-2 and TRBJ2-3): GAGVSQSPSNKVTEKGKDVELRCDPISGHTALYWYRQSLGQGLEFLIYFQGNSAPDKSGLPSDRFSAERTGGSVSTLTIQRTQQEDSAVYLCASSLARLAGPSADTQYFGPGTRLTVL.

The chain carries TRBV7-2 and TRBJ1-6; possible D gene TRBD1, 6 bases. CDR1 is SGHTA and CDR2 is FQGNSA in the germline V gene. Trimming removed 5 bases from V and 8 bases from J, with 13 bases in between. The CDR3 spans 14 residues. Written as DNA, the CDR3 is TGTGCCAGCAGCCGTGGACAGACCCATTCACCCCTCCACTTT. It translates to CASSRGQTHSPLHF.

The chain recombines TRBV28 with TRBJ2-7, with D unresolved. Trimming left V 5 bases short and J 3 bases short, with 17 bases between. CDR1 and CDR2 from the germline V gene are MDHEN and SYDVKM. The CDR3 extends over 15 amino acids. The chain's CDR3 is CASSAPSGRYYEQYF. CDR3 DNA: TGTGCCAGCAGTGCCCCGTCCGGCAGATACTACGAGCAGTACTTC.

This clonotype was observed many times. This sequence joins TRBV5-5 and TRBJ1-2, with D hard to call. CDR1 and CDR2 from the germline V gene are SGHKS and YYEKEE (reference sequence). Trimming stripped 4 bases from V and 9 bases from J, with 22 bases between. The CDR3 loop spans 15 amino acids. The DNA of the CDR3 is TGTGCCAGCAGCCCAAGTCCGGTGACTGAACTTAGCTACACCTTC. Its protein is CASSPSPVTELSYTF.

At least ten counts were recorded for this clonotype. The chain employs TRBV7-3 and TRBJ1-6, with 10 positions matching TRBD1. Germline CDR1 reads SGHTA; CDR2 reads FQGTGA. The J segment lost 6 bases and the V segment lost 6 bases, leaving 2 bases of the junction unmatched. This CDR3 has 14 residues. CDR3 coding DNA: TGTGCCAGCAGTTGGGACAGGGGTAATTCACCCCTCCACTTT. Protein: CASSWDRGNSPLHF.

This clonotype was observed a handful of times. The J gene is TRBJ2-5, the V gene TRBV5-1, with 7 positions matching TRBD1. The V gene end was trimmed by 2 bases and the J gene end by 5 bases; junction bases not matched to a gene: 12. The CDR3 has 16 amino acids. Germline V gives CDR1 SGHRS, CDR2 YFSETQ. This chain's CDR3 is CASSLNSGGYRETQYF. CDR3 DNA: TGCGCCAGCAGCTTAAATTCAGGGGGTTATAGGGAGACCCAGTACTTC.

Worth noting for this clonotype: One base away lies a much larger clone, so this may be a sequencing read error. V usage is TRBV27 and J usage is TRBJ2-7; tentatively, D is TRBD1 (6 bases). In germline, CDR1 is MNHEY, CDR2 SMNVEV (reference sequence). This CDR3 contains 14 residues. The CDR3, as DNA: TGTGTCAGCAGTCTCGGGACACCTCATAACGGGCAGTACTTC. It is translated as CVSSLGTPHNGQYF.